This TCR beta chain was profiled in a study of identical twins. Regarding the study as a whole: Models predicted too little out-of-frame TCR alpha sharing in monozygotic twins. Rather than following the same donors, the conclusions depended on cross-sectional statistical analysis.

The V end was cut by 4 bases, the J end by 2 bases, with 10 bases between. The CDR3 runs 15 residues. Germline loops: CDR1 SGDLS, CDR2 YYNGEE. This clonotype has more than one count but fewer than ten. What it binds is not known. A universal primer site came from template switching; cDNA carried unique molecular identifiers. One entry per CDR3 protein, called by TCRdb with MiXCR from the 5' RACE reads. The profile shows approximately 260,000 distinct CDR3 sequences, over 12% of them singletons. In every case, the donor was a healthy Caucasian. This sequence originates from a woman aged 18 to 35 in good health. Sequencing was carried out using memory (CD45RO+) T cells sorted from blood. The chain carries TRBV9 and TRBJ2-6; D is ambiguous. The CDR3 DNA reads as TGTGCCAGCAGCCCGAGGCAGCCTGGGGCCAACGTCCTGACTTTC. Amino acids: CASSPRQPGANVLTF.